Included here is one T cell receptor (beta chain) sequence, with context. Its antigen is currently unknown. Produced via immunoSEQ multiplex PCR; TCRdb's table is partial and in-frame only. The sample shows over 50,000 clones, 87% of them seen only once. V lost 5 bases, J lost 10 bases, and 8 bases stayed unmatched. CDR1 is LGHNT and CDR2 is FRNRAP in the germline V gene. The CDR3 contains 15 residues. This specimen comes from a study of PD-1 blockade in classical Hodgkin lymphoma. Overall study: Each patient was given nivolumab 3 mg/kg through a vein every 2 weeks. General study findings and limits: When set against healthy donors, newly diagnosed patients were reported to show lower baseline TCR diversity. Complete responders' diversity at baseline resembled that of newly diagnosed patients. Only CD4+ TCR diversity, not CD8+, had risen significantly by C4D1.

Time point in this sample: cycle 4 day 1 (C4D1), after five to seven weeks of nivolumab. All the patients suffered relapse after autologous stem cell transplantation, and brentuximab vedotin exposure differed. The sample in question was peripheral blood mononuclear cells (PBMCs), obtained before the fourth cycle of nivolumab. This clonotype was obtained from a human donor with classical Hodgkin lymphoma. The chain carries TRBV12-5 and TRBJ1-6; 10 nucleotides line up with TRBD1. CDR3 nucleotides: TGTGCTAGTGGTCAGTCGGGACAGGGGCACTCACCCCTCCACTTT. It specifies CASGQSGQGHSPLHF. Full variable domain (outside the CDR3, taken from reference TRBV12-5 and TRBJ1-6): DARVTQTPRHKVTEMGQEVTMRCQPILGHNTVFWYRQTMMQGLELLAYFRNRAPLDDSGMPKDRFSAEMPDATLATLKIQPSEPRDSAVYFCASGQSGQGHSPLHFGNGTRLTVT.